The present T cell receptor (beta chain) was sequenced within a study of human T cells and chemical hapten exposure. Time point defined: patch test 2, 6 weeks after DPC sensitization. Regarding treatment: therapeutic diphenylcyclopropenone sensitization with weekly scalp DPC. TCRdb independently ran MiXCR on the RACE reads; one entry per CDR3 protein. The repertoire consists of roughly 380,000 distinct CDR3 sequences, with about 6% occurring once and the leading ten covering about 5.6%. The source of this sequence is a woman aged 18-35 years with alopecia areata. Some clones in this sample may be carry-over from other donors' samples. Sequenced material: whole blood, taken in connection with sensitization to the hapten diphenylcyclopropenone (DPC).

DNA of the CDR3: TGTGCCAGCAGTAATTCGGGGCCTCAAGATACGCAGTATTTT. This sequence encodes CASSNSGPQDTQYF. The V and J genes are TRBV6-2 or TRBV6-3 and TRBJ2-3; the D call may be TRBD1 or TRBD2 (5 bases each). Germline loops: CDR1 MNHEY, CDR2 SVGEGT. V lost 5 bases and J lost 5, with 14 bases in between. The CDR3 sequence is 14 residues long.